A single sample is the source of the 26 T cell receptor beta chains below, sequenced in a study of T cells after yellow fever vaccination. TCRdb reprocessed the 5' RACE reads via MiXCR and lists one record per CDR3 protein. Here the sample spans about 150,000 distinct CDR3 sequences, about 6% being singletons. This specimen was CD4+ T cells sorted from PBMCs, taken on the day of the first yellow fever vaccination. The source of these receptors is a man aged 18 to 29 who received the YFV17D yellow fever vaccine.

This clonotype was recorded at least ten times. This chain uses TRBV10-3 with TRBJ1-5; TRBD1 is a possible D gene (6 bases). This CDR3 has 16 residues. CDR1 and CDR2 (germline): ENHRY, SYGVKD. Trimming left V 0 bases short and J 5 bases short, with 14 bases between. The CDR3 region is CAISESSGTLHQPQHF. The DNA for the CDR3 is TGTGCCATCAGTGAGTCATCCGGGACACTACATCAGCCCCAGCATTTT.

Many counts were recorded for this clonotype. CDR3 coding DNA: TGTGCCAGCAGTTTTGGAGGCTCCGTCCACGAGCAGTACGTC. It specifies CASSFGGSVHEQYV. The chain has TRBV28 and TRBJ2-7; perhaps TRBD2 as D (5 bases). Germline-derived CDR1 and CDR2 are MDHEN and SYDVKM. The CDR3 covers 14 residues. V was pared by 3 bases and J by 5 bases, with 14 bases between.

This clonotype was picked up a small number of times. The chain links TRBV24-1 to TRBJ2-3, with 11 bases that match TRBD2. V lost 2 bases and J lost 2; bases outside the gene matches: 5. Looked up from germline, CDR1 is KGHDR and CDR2 is SFDVKD. The CDR3 runs 17 residues. CDR3 protein: CATSDSSGGPTTDTQYF. In DNA form, the CDR3 reads TGTGCCACCAGTGATTCTAGCGGGGGGCCGACCACAGATACGCAGTATTTT.

A note on this clonotype: Its ends do not fully match the called genes, so a read error is possible. The gene calls are TRBV9 and TRBJ2-2; D possibly corresponds to TRBD1 (6 bases). Germline loops: CDR1 SGDLS, CDR2 YYNGEE. CDR3 length equals 15 residues. CDR3: CASNRPGDGTGELSF. In DNA, the CDR3 is TGTGCCAGCAACAGACCAGGGGATGGAACCGGGGAGCTGTCTTTT.

The rearrangement joins TRBV7-9 to TRBJ1-2; D not resolved. Germline V gene data show CDR1 as SEHNR and CDR2 as FQNEAQ (reference sequence). V was cut by 4 bases and J by 7 bases, with 13 bases left in between. The CDR3 is 13 amino acids. In DNA form, the CDR3 reads TGTGCCAGCAGCTCCGGTCTGGGTGGTGGCTACACCTTC. As protein: CASSSGLGGGYTF.

This clonotype occurred many times. The J gene is TRBJ2-1, the V gene TRBV4-2; D unclear. Germline V gene lookup returns CDR1 LGHNA and CDR2 YNFKEQ. The CDR3 spans 13 residues. Trimming took 1 base from V and 8 from J, leaving 9 bases between them. CDR3: CASSQATTDEQFF. In DNA form, the CDR3 reads TGTGCCAGCAGCCAAGCCACTACCGATGAGCAGTTCTTC.

This clonotype turned up a few times. This chain links TRBV6-1 with TRBJ2-7; 7 nucleotides align to TRBD1. This CDR3 contains 13 residues. The V gene end was trimmed by 6 bases and the J gene end by 3 bases; junction bases not matched to a gene: 5. Per the germline V gene, CDR1 is MNHNS and CDR2 is SASEGT. In DNA, the CDR3 is TGTGCCAGCAGCCGGGACAGCAACTACGAGCAGTACTTC. Its translation: CASSRDSNYEQYF.

This clonotype appeared many times. The V and J genes are TRBV10-2 and TRBJ1-5; D is undetermined. The CDR3 runs to 14 residues. V was cut by 2 bases and J by 3 bases, with 8 bases left in between. The germline V gene encodes CDR1 WSHSY and CDR2 SAAADI. The CDR3 protein is CASSENGNNQPQHF. The CDR3 region has the DNA TGCGCCAGCAGTGAGAACGGAAACAATCAGCCCCAGCATTTT.

This clonotype was picked up a small number of times. CDR3 protein: CASSLTAGLVFDGYTF. In nucleotides, the CDR3 is TGTGCCAGCAGCTTAACTGCCGGACTTGTTTTTGATGGCTACACCTTC. The V and J genes are TRBV7-2 and TRBJ1-2; no definite D call. With 2 bases removed from V and 6 bases from J, the gap between germline ends came to 19 bases. There are 16 residues in the CDR3. From germline, CDR1 is SGHTA and CDR2 FQGNSA.

The sample holds many counts of this clonotype. J is TRBJ2-7 and V is TRBV7-2; TRBD1 matches 9 bases. Germline-derived CDR1 and CDR2 are SGHTA and FQGNSA. The CDR3 is made up of 13 amino acids. V shed 5 bases, J shed 4 bases, and the junction held 3 bases outside the gene matches. The CDR3, as DNA: TGTGCCAGCAGCCGGGACAGGGTATACGAGCAGTACTTC. This translates into CASSRDRVYEQYF. Full variable domain (remainder filled in from reference TRBV7-2 and TRBJ2-7): GAGVSQSPSNKVTEKGKDVELRCDPISGHTALYWYRQSLGQGLEFLIYFQGNSAPDKSGLPSDRFSAERTGGSVSTLTIQRTQQEDSAVYLCASSRDRVYEQYFGPGTRLTVT.

The chain couples TRBV18 to TRBJ1-5; no clear D gene. The germline V and J ends were trimmed by 3 bases and 0 bases, with 6 bases remaining between them. Germline V gives CDR1 KGHSH, CDR2 LQKENI. The CDR3 spans 14 residues. In nucleotides, the CDR3 is TGTGCCAGCTCACCCCCTTATAGCAATCAGCCCCAGCATTTT. This translates into CASSPPYSNQPQHF.

The chain couples TRBV12-3 or TRBV12-4 to TRBJ1-1, with D tentatively TRBD1 (6 bases). This CDR3 has 16 residues. Trimming took 3 bases from V and 5 from J, leaving 19 bases between them. The CDR3 nucleotides read TGTGCCAGCAGTTTTTGGGGGGGCGCAGGTTGGACTGAAGCTTTCTTT. Encoded protein: CASSFWGGAGWTEAFF.

This clonotype was detected ten times or more. The V gene is TRBV18, the J gene TRBJ2-3, with a tentative D call TRBD2 (6 bases). Trimming removed 3 bases at V and 4 bases at J, with 17 bases between. From germline, CDR1 is KGHSH and CDR2 LQKENI. This CDR3 contains 16 residues. The CDR3 DNA reads TGTGCCAGCTCACCCCCGGGGCGGGGTAGTCCAGATACGCAGTATTTT. Its protein product is CASSPPGRGSPDTQYF. Combining the CDR3 with reference TRBV18 and TRBJ2-3 gives the whole variable domain NAGVMQNPRHLVRRRGQEARLRCSPMKGHSHVYWYRQLPEEGLKFMVYLQKENIIDESGMPKERFSAEFPKEGPSILRIQQVVRGDSAAYFCASSPPGRGSPDTQYFGPGTRLTVL.

This clonotype was counted many times. This chain connects TRBV10-3 to TRBJ2-7; a possible D gene is TRBD1 (6 bases). The V end lost 6 bases, the J end lost 1 base, and 13 bases lay between the germline ends. The CDR3 spans 14 residues. The germline gives CDR1 ENHRY, CDR2 SYGVKD. The CDR3 loop is CAIRPRGQSYEQYF. The CDR3 region has the DNA TGTGCCATCAGGCCACGGGGACAATCCTACGAGCAGTACTTC.

This clonotype was picked up many times. CDR3 bases: TGCGCCAGCAGCCAGGGGCCGAATGGGTACGAGCAGTTCTTC. Translated, it gives CASSQGPNGYEQFF. The chain employs TRBV10-1 and TRBJ2-1; the D gene is possibly TRBD1 (6 bases). V gave up 6 bases and J gave up 10 bases, with 19 bases separating them. The CDR3 runs 14 residues. Germline V lookup: CDR1 WNHNN, CDR2 SYGVQD (reference sequence).

This clonotype was observed at least ten times. The rearrangement joins TRBV5-1 to TRBJ2-7; D not resolved. The CDR3 spans 13 residues. Deletions cut 0 bases from V and 3 bases from J, with 7 bases between. Looked up from germline, CDR1 is SGHRS and CDR2 is YFSETQ. CDR3 sequence reads: CASSLEGSYEQYV. The CDR3 nucleotides read TGCGCCAGCAGCTTGGAGGGAAGCTACGAGCAGTACGTC.

Only one count was recorded for this clonotype. The chain recombines TRBV2 with TRBJ2-3; tentative D call: TRBD2 (7 bases). Germline loops: CDR1 SNHLY, CDR2 FYNNEI. V lost 11 bases and J 3 bases, leaving 18 bases between the germline ends. The CDR3 spans 14 residues. The CDR3 protein is CAFSMGGLTDTQYF. The CDR3 nucleotides are TGTGCCTTCAGTATGGGGGGGCTTACAGATACGCAGTATTTT.

Details on this clonotype: One end of the junction does not line up with germline, which may come from a read error. This sequence joins TRBV19 and TRBJ1-3; D is unclear. Germline lookup yields CDR1 LNHDA and CDR2 SQIVND (reference sequence). This CDR3 has 16 residues. This CDR3 is CASRFPASGSGNTIYF. DNA for the CDR3: TGTGCCAGTAGGTTCCCGGCCTCGGGCTCTGGAAACACCATTTATTTT.

The rearrangement uses TRBV5-1 and TRBJ1-3; D is uncertain. CDR3 length: 16 amino acids. Germline V gene sequence: CDR1 SGHRS, CDR2 YFSETQ. The ends were cut back, 0 bases at V and 3 bases at J, with 13 bases in the middle. The CDR3 DNA reads as TGCGCCAGCAGCTTGGAGGCAGGACGGAATGGAAACACCATATATTTT. It is translated as CASSLEAGRNGNTIYF.

This chain joins TRBV5-8 and TRBJ2-7; D is undetermined. Trimming removed 0 bases from V and 4 bases from J, with 14 bases in between. The CDR3 runs 15 residues. The V gene's germline CDR1 is SGHTS and CDR2 YDEGEE. CDR3 protein: CASSLGPDTYYEQYV. The CDR3 DNA reads TGTGCCAGCAGCTTGGGCCCCGATACTTATTACGAGCAGTACGTC.

The table lists this clonotype with many counts. The rearrangement joins TRBV2 to TRBJ2-5; no definite D call. Trimming pared 8 bases from V and 5 bases from J, leaving 9 bases between. The CDR3 is made up of 11 amino acids. From germline, CDR1 is SNHLY and CDR2 FYNNEI. The CDR3 coding sequence is TGTGCCAGCGGCGGATTCGAGACCCAGTACTTC. Its translation: CASGGFETQYF. The whole variable domain, filled in from reference TRBV2 and TRBJ2-5, reads EPEVTQTPSHQVTQMGQEVILRCVPISNHLYFYWYRQILGQKVEFLVSFYNNEISEKSEIFDDQFSVERPDGSNFTLKIRSTKLEDSAMYFCASGGFETQYFGPGTRLLVL.

In this sample, this clonotype turned up many times. The chain joins TRBV5-1 to TRBJ2-5, with D perhaps assigned TRBD1 or TRBD2 (5 bases each). The CDR3 is 15 residues long. Between the trimmed V and J ends, which lost 0 bases and 2 bases, there was a span of 11 bases. Looked up from germline, CDR1 is SGHRS and CDR2 is YFSETQ. This CDR3 reads CASSLALGGQETQYF. CDR3 sequence (DNA): TGCGCCAGCAGCTTGGCTCTTGGGGGACAAGAGACCCAGTACTTC.

This clonotype appeared a few times. V is TRBV7-8 and J is TRBJ1-2, with D possibly TRBD1 on 5 matching bases. The V end was cut by 4 bases, the J end by 8 bases, with 14 bases between. The CDR3 is 13 amino acids. CDR1 SGHVS and CDR2 FQNEAQ come from the germline V gene. The CDR3 protein is CASSSGRGGGYTF. CDR3 DNA: TGTGCCAGCAGCTCCGGTAGGGGCGGAGGCTACACCTTC. Filled out from reference TRBV7-8 and TRBJ1-2, the complete variable domain reads GAGVSQSPRYKVAKRGQDVALRCDPISGHVSLFWYQQALGQGPEFLTYFQNEAQLDKSGLPSDRFFAERPEGSVSTLKIQRTQQEDSAVYLCASSSGRGGGYTFGSGTRLTVV.

This clonotype was counted a few times. CDR3 nucleotide sequence: TGTGCCAGCTCATCTCGGACAGGGGAGACCGGGGAGCTGTTTTTT. It codes for CASSSRTGETGELFF. The chain has TRBV18 and TRBJ2-2; 9 bases are shared with TRBD1. Looked up from germline, CDR1 is KGHSH and CDR2 is LQKENI. The CDR3 totals 15 residues. V shed 5 bases and J 5 bases; nucleotides not matched to a gene: 6.

V and J are TRBV6-5 and TRBJ2-7, with 10 bases that match TRBD2. This CDR3 contains 13 residues. Germline V CDR1 and CDR2: MNHEY, SVGAGI. J lost 5 bases, V lost 9 bases, and 7 bases had no gene match. The CDR3 DNA sequence: TGTGCCAGGTCCGGGACTAGCGAAGACGAGCAGTACGTC. Encoded protein: CARSGTSEDEQYV.

This clonotype has a handful of counts. This chain joins TRBV28 and TRBJ2-4; D is unclear. This CDR3 contains 13 residues. Trimming removed 6 bases from V and 5 bases from J, with 11 bases in between. In germline, CDR1 is MDHEN, CDR2 SYDVKM. DNA of the CDR3: TGTGCCAGCAGCCCGGACCGCGAAAACATTCAGTACTTC. Translating gives CASSPDRENIQYF.